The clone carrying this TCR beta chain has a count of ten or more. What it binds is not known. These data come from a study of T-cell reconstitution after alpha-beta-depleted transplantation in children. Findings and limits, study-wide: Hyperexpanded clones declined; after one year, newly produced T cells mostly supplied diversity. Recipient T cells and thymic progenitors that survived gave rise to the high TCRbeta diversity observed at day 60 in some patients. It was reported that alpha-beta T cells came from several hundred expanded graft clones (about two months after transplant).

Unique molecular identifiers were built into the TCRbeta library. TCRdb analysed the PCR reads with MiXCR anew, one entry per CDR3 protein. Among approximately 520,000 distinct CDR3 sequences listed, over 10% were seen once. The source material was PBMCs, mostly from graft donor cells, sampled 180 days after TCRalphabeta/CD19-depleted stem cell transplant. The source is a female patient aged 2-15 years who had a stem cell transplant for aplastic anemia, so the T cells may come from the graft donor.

The CDR3 loop is CSVRPGTSGYEQYF. In nucleotides, the CDR3 is TGCAGCGTTAGACCTGGGACTAGCGGTTACGAGCAGTACTTC. The chain employs TRBV29-1 and TRBJ2-7; 11 positions agree with TRBD2. This CDR3 is built from 14 residues. The V and J ends lost 5 bases and 4 bases, in that order; junction bases with no gene match: 7. Germline V gives CDR1 SQVTM, CDR2 ANQGSEA.